This T cell receptor (beta chain) was retrieved from a study of OX40 agonist ivuxolimab in advanced cancers. Study-wide results and caveats: In the expanded peripheral T cells, antigen specificity was never determined.

Sequencing was performed with immunoSEQ multiplex PCR; in TCRdb, only in-frame clones are kept and a portion is missing. In the table there are about 73,000 clones, approximately 90% of which are singletons. V shed 10 bases and J shed 1 base, with 10 bases lying between them. Germline V gives CDR1 MNHEY, CDR2 SMNVEV (reference sequence). The length of the CDR3 is 12 residues. Points on this clone: What it binds is unknown.

Sequencing was performed on CD4+ or CD8+ T cells sorted from blood, taken in a trial of the OX40 agonist ivuxolimab. The gene calls are TRBV27 and TRBJ1-2; D not certain. This sequence originates from an adult with an advanced solid tumor such as melanoma, head and neck, liver or kidney cancer. In nucleotides, the CDR3 is TGTGCCACCTACACAAGTAACTATGGCTACACCTTC. Translating it yields CATYTSNYGYTF.